The 29 T cell receptor beta chains presented below share a single source sample, sequenced in a study of early T cells in non-severe SARS-CoV-2 infection. TCRdb reprocessed the 5' RACE reads via MiXCR and lists one record per CDR3 protein. The sample records approximately 99,000 distinct CDR3 sequences, about an eighth being singletons. Source material: whole blood. These receptors all stem from an adult who was a healthcare worker with PCR-confirmed SARS-CoV-2 infection or an uninfected control (not recorded which).

This clonotype was recorded at least ten times. The chain combines TRBV4-1 with TRBJ1-1, with 8 bases lining up with TRBD1. CDR1 and CDR2 (germline): MGHRA, YSYEKL. The junction had 15 bases not matched to a gene; V was cut back by 1 base and J by 5 bases. The CDR3 loop spans 18 amino acids. CDR3 DNA: TGCGCCAGCAGCCAAGCATGGACAGGGTCTGATGTGGTGACTGAAGCTTTCTTT. As protein: CASSQAWTGSDVVTEAFF.

This clonotype has just a few counts. This chain uses TRBV6-6 with TRBJ1-6; 8 bases map to TRBD1. The germline V gene has CDR1 MNHNY and CDR2 SVGAGI (reference sequence). This CDR3 is built from 19 residues. V was clipped by 0 bases and J by 10 bases; unmatched bases: 17. CDR3 nucleotide sequence: TGTGCCAGCAGTTACTCGGCACTCAAGGACAGGGTAAAGGTCTCACCCCTCCACTTT. Its translation: CASSYSALKDRVKVSPLHF.

The genes are TRBV21-1 and TRBJ2-7. TRBV21-1 is labeled a pseudogene. This CDR3 region has 13 residues. CDR3 DNA sequence: TGTGCCAGCAGCAAAGTTGACGGATATAAGCAGTACTTC. Residues: CASSKVDGYKQYF.

This clonotype was picked up a small number of times. This CDR3 reads CASSEALVRGDTEAFF. The DNA for the CDR3 is TGTGCCAGCAGTGAAGCGCTTGTCAGGGGGGACACTGAAGCTTTCTTT. The rearrangement links TRBV2 to TRBJ1-1; 7 bases are a match to TRBD1. CDR3 size: 16 residues. V lost 0 bases to trimming and J lost 3 bases; unmatched junction nucleotides: 7. CDR1 SNHLY and CDR2 FYNNEI come from the germline V gene.

This chain joins TRBV20-1 and TRBJ2-6, with 7 positions matching TRBD1. Germline values: CDR1 DFQATT, CDR2 SNEGSKA (reference sequence). V dropped 2 bases and J dropped 0; count of bases not matched to a gene: 7. This CDR3 has 17 residues. The CDR3 is CSARPGTVSSGANVLTF. CDR3 in DNA: TGCAGTGCTAGACCCGGGACAGTAAGCTCTGGGGCCAACGTCCTGACTTTC.

This clonotype appeared many times. The rearrangement uses TRBV7-9 and TRBJ1-2; D ambiguous. This CDR3 region has 13 residues. CDR1 SEHNR and CDR2 FQNEAQ come from the germline V gene (reference sequence). The ends were cut back, 1 base at V and 6 bases at J, with 9 bases in the middle. This CDR3 is CASSLVSANGYTF. The CDR3 DNA is TGTGCCAGCAGCTTAGTGTCTGCTAATGGCTACACCTTC.

This clonotype turned up a few times. CDR3 sequence: CASSFGRGNIQYF. CDR3 in DNA: TGTGCCAGCAGTTTCGGCAGGGGGAACATTCAGTACTTC. The chain has TRBV12-3 or TRBV12-4 and TRBJ2-4; TRBD1 agrees at 7 bases. V shed 3 bases, J shed 7 bases, and the junction held 3 bases outside the gene matches. The CDR3 runs to 13 residues.

V and J are TRBV5-1 and TRBJ2-3; D not certain. Germline CDR1 reads SGHRS; CDR2 reads YFSETQ. V gave up 4 bases and J gave up 6 bases, with 15 bases separating them. This CDR3 has 14 amino acids. Written as DNA, the CDR3 is TGCGCCAGCAGCATCACCACCTTGCCCGATACGCAGTATTTT. It translates to CASSITTLPDTQYF. Using reference TRBV5-1 and TRBJ2-3 for the parts outside the CDR3, the full variable domain is KAGVTQTPRYLIKTRGQQVTLSCSPISGHRSVSWYQQTPGQGLQFLFEYFSETQRNKGNFPGRFSGRQFSNSRSEMNVSTLELGDSALYLCASSITTLPDTQYFGPGTRLTVL.

The gene calls are TRBV10-2 and TRBJ1-5; TRBD1 might be the D (5 bases). Germline assignment: CDR1 WSHSY and CDR2 SAAADI. CDR3 length equals 15 residues. Deletions cut 3 bases from V and 6 bases from J, with 15 bases between. The CDR3 reads CASSEVSGYGQPQHF. The CDR3, as DNA: TGCGCCAGCAGTGAAGTGTCAGGGTACGGTCAGCCCCAGCATTTT.

This clonotype was recorded at least ten times. The V gene is TRBV11-2, the J gene TRBJ2-7; maybe TRBD2 (5 bases). This CDR3 is 15 amino acids long. CDR1 is SGHAT and CDR2 is FQNNGV in the germline V gene. The germline V and J ends were trimmed by 1 base and 3 bases, with 13 bases remaining between them. The CDR3 DNA reads TGTGCCAGCAGCTTAGTTCGAGGGCTAGACTACGAGCAGTACTTC. Translated, it gives CASSLVRGLDYEQYF.

This clonotype was counted between two and nine times. This rearrangement joins TRBV28 to TRBJ2-2; TRBD1 or TRBD2 may be the D gene (6 bases each). Germline values: CDR1 MDHEN, CDR2 SYDVKM. Trimming removed 5 bases at V and 4 bases at J, with 11 bases between. CDR3 length equals 14 residues. The CDR3 region is CASSTGAGTGELFF. DNA for the CDR3: TGTGCCAGCAGTACGGGGGCGGGCACCGGGGAGCTGTTTTTT.

This clonotype was picked up many times. The chain couples TRBV10-3 to TRBJ2-5; possible D gene TRBD1, 5 bases. The ends were cut back, 2 bases at V and 7 bases at J, with 14 bases in the middle. The CDR3 has 14 residues. Germline assignment: CDR1 ENHRY and CDR2 SYGVKD. CDR3 bases: TGTGCCATCAGTGAGAGGACATCGGTAGGGACCCAGTACTTC. This sequence encodes CAISERTSVGTQYF.

The chain employs TRBV9 and TRBJ1-6; 8 bases align to TRBD1. From germline, CDR1 is SGDLS and CDR2 YYNGEE. V was clipped by 3 bases and J by 0 bases; unmatched bases: 5. The CDR3 sequence is 17 residues long. CDR3 in amino acids: CASSENRGSSYNSPLHF. The CDR3 nucleotides are TGTGCCAGCAGCGAAAACAGGGGGAGCTCCTATAATTCACCCCTCCACTTT.

This clonotype was detected only a few times. The J gene is TRBJ2-2, the V gene TRBV27; TRBD2 agrees at 9 bases. This CDR3 has 15 amino acids. V dropped 2 bases and J dropped 4; count of bases not matched to a gene: 2. CDR1 is MNHEY, CDR2 SMNVEV, per germline (reference sequence). The CDR3, as DNA: TGTGCCAGCAGTTTAAAAGCGGGGGGCACCGGGGAGCTGTTTTTT. Its protein is CASSLKAGGTGELFF.

This sequence joins TRBV12-3 or TRBV12-4 and TRBJ1-1; weak D call: TRBD1 (6 bases). This CDR3 is built from 13 residues. V lost 8 bases and J 7 bases, leaving 17 bases between the germline ends. In nucleotides, the CDR3 is TGTGCCAGCGGCCCCCAGGGGCAGATTGAAGCTTTCTTT. Its translation: CASGPQGQIEAFF.

In its sample, this clonotype was seen a few times. The chain combines TRBV12-2 with TRBJ1-5; the DNA was not compared with TRBD1, the D call given in the table. TRBV12-2 corresponds to a pseudogene. CDR3 length: 17 amino acids. CDR3 in amino acids: CASRLGQGGDSNQPQHF. The DNA of the CDR3 is TGTGCAAGTCGCTTAGGACAGGGGGGAGATAGCAATCAGCCCCAGCATTTT.

V is TRBV21-1 and J is TRBJ2-7; the D call of TRBD2 is as the table states it, not checked on the DNA. TRBV21-1 is termed a pseudogene. This CDR3 region has 20 residues. CDR3 in DNA: TGTGCCAGCAGCCCCCGCCCGGGACTAGCGGGAGGGCGAGTCGTCCACGAGCAGTACTTC. Its protein is CASSPRPGLAGGRVVHEQYF.

This chain links TRBV6-5 with TRBJ1-6, with 9 bases fitting TRBD1. CDR1 and CDR2 from the germline V gene are MNHEY and SVGAGI. This CDR3 region has 15 residues. Germline trimming cut 2 bases from V and 10 bases from J; bases unmatched to any gene: 6. The CDR3 bases are TGTGCCAGCAGTTACGAGGGGACAGGGAGATCACCCCTCCACTTT. It translates to CASSYEGTGRSPLHF.

This clonotype appeared a few times. The chain links TRBV30 to TRBJ2-7, with 8 bases lining up with TRBD1. V shed 1 base and J 6 bases; nucleotides not matched to a gene: 2. The germline V gene has CDR1 GTSNPN and CDR2 SVGIG (reference sequence). CDR3 length equals 12 residues. As DNA, the CDR3 is TGTGCCTGGAGTGCAGGGGGCTCCGAGCAGTACTTC. This encodes CAWSAGGSEQYF.

The chain couples TRBV28 to TRBJ1-4; D is unresolved. The ends were cut back, 6 bases at V and 8 bases at J, with 13 bases in the middle. Looked up from germline, CDR1 is MDHEN and CDR2 is SYDVKM. The CDR3 totals 13 residues. CDR3 coding DNA: TGTGCCAGCAGGAAGGGCTACCAGGAAAAACTGTTTTTT. Amino acids: CASRKGYQEKLFF.

This clonotype was counted a few times. This sequence joins TRBV18 and TRBJ1-3; 7 bases line up with TRBD1. The CDR3 has 17 residues. Trimming took 2 bases from V and 2 from J; bases not matched to a gene: 9. Germline V gene data show CDR1 as KGHSH and CDR2 as LQKENI. CDR3 DNA sequence: TGTGCCAGCTCACCATCCCCGTCGACAGGGCCTGGAAACACCATATATTTT. Translating it yields CASSPSPSTGPGNTIYF.

J is TRBJ2-2 and V is TRBV6-5; D is possibly TRBD1 or TRBD2 (5 bases each). Per the germline V gene, CDR1 is MNHEY and CDR2 is SVGAGI. Trimming took off 5 bases at V and 2 bases at J, with 15 bases between the two ends. The CDR3 loop spans 16 amino acids. The CDR3 is CASSQHRDPNTGELFF. The CDR3 bases are TGTGCCAGCAGTCAGCACCGGGACCCAAACACCGGGGAGCTGTTTTTT.

V and J are TRBV5-4 and TRBJ2-1, with 11 bases lining up with TRBD2. The CDR3 loop spans 16 amino acids. Germline-derived CDR1 and CDR2 are SGHNT and YYREEE (reference sequence). J was trimmed by 5 bases and V by 2 bases; bases with no gene match: 6. CDR3 in DNA: TGTGCCAGCAGCTTTGACCCTAGCGGGGGGCACAATGAGCAGTTCTTC. Translation gives CASSFDPSGGHNEQFF.

The chain joins TRBV27 to TRBJ1-2; TRBD1 aligns across 11 bases. V was clipped by 5 bases and J by 7 bases; unmatched bases: 9. Germline assignment: CDR1 MNHEY and CDR2 SMNVEV (reference sequence). The CDR3 runs to 15 residues. The CDR3 protein is CASSTLGTGGLGYTF. The CDR3 nucleotides read TGTGCCAGCAGTACACTTGGGACAGGGGGTCTTGGCTACACCTTC.

At least ten counts were recorded for this clonotype. The chain employs TRBV5-4 and TRBJ2-7, with D possibly being TRBD2 (5 bases). The CDR3 consists of 14 residues. V was pared by 0 bases and J by 6 bases, with 13 bases between. CDR1 and CDR2 (germline): SGHNT, YYREEE (reference sequence). This CDR3 is CASSLVGRSGEQYF. In nucleotides, the CDR3 is TGTGCCAGCAGCTTGGTTGGGAGATCGGGCGAGCAGTACTTC. The entire variable domain, with the rest obtained from reference TRBV5-4 and TRBJ2-7, is as follows: ETGVTQSPTHLIKTRGQQVTLRCSSQSGHNTVSWYQQALGQGPQFIFQYYREEENGRGNFPPRFSGLQFPNYSSELNVNALELDDSALYLCASSLVGRSGEQYFGPGTRLTVT.

Worth noting for this clonotype: At one end, the junction sequence differs from germline, possibly due to a read error. The chain recombines TRBV7-7 with TRBJ2-5; unclear D gene. Germline CDR1 SSHAT, CDR2 FNYEAQ (reference sequence). CDR3 size: 13 residues. The DNA of the CDR3 is TGTGCTAGCAGCTTTGGTCTCCAAGAGACCCAGTACTTC. This codes for CASSFGLQETQYF.

This clonotype occurred a few times. The rearrangement joins TRBV24-1 to TRBJ2-7; D gene ambiguous. This CDR3 spans 12 amino acids. V was clipped by 2 bases and J by 7 bases, with 8 bases between them. Germline loops: CDR1 KGHDR, CDR2 SFDVKD. The CDR3 reads CATSDSRPEQYF. For the CDR3, the DNA is TGTGCCACCAGTGATTCCCGTCCAGAGCAGTACTTC.

This clonotype showed up many times. V and J are TRBV3-1 and TRBJ1-1; maybe TRBD1 (6 bases). Germline loops: CDR1 LGHDT, CDR2 YNNKEL (reference sequence). V gave up 5 bases and J gave up 4 bases, with 20 bases separating them. The CDR3 loop spans 16 amino acids. The CDR3 is CASSANPWGAPTEAFF. In DNA, the CDR3 is TGTGCCAGCAGCGCCAACCCGTGGGGGGCTCCCACTGAAGCTTTCTTT.

This clonotype has ten or more counts. V usage is TRBV11-2 and J usage is TRBJ2-4; the D gene is possibly TRBD1 (5 bases). The germline V and J ends were trimmed by 0 bases and 10 bases, with 13 bases remaining between them. The CDR3 runs to 14 residues. Germline V gives CDR1 SGHAT, CDR2 FQNNGV. The CDR3 DNA reads as TGTGCCAGCAGCTTAGAGAACAGGTCCGGGATTCAGTACTTC. It codes for CASSLENRSGIQYF.